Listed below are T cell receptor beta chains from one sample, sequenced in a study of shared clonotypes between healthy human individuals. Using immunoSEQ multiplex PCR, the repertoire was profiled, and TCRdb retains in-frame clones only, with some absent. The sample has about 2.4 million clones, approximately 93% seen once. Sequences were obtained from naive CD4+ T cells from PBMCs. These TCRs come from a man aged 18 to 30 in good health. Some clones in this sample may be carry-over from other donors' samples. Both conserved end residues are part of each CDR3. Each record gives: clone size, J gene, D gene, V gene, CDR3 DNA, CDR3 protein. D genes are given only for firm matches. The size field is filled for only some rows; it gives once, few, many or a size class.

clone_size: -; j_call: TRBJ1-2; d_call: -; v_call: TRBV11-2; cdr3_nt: TGTGCCAGCAGCTTAGTCGCGTTTTCGGGTTATGGCTACACCTTC; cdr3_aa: CASSLVAFSGYGYTF
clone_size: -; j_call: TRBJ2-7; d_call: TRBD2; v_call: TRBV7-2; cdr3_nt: TGTGCCAGCAGCCGGACTAGCGGGAGATACGAGCAGTACTTC; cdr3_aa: CASSRTSGRYEQYF
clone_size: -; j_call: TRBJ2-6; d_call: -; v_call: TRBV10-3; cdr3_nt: TGTGCCATCAGCAAACTAAGCTCTGGGGCCAACGTCCTGACTTTC; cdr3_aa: CAISKLSSGANVLTF
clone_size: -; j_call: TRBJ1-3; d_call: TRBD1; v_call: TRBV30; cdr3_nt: TGTGCCTGGAGTGTAGGGGACAGGAGCTCTGGAAACACCATATATTTT; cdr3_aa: CAWSVGDRSSGNTIYF
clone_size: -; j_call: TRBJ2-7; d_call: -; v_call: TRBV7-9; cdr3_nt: TGTGCCAGCAGCTTAGCTTCAGGGGGGATTGGGTACGAGCAGTACTTC; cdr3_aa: CASSLASGGIGYEQYF
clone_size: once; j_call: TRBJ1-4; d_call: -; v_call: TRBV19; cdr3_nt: TGTGCCAGTAGTATAGTCCTCTCAACTAATGAAAAACTGTTTTTT; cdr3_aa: CASSIVLSTNEKLFF
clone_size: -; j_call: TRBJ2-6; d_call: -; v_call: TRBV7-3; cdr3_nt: TGTGCCAGCAGCCTGGCCAGGATCTCTGGGGCCAACGTCCTGACTTTC; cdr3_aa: CASSLARISGANVLTF
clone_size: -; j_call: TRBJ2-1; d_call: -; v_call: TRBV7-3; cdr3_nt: TGTGCCAGCAGCTTATATCGCCTAGCCGTCGGGGATGAGCAGTTCTTC; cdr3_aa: CASSLYRLAVGDEQFF
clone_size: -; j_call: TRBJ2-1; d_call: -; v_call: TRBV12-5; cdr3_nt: TGTGCTAGTGGTTTCGGCCCGACGGGGCAGTTCTTC; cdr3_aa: CASGFGPTGQFF
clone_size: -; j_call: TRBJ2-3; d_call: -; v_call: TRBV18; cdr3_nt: TGTGCCAGCTCACCAGGCAGGGGCCGCACAGATACGCAGTATTTT; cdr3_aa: CASSPGRGRTDTQYF
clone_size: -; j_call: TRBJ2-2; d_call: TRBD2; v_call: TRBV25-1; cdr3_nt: TGTGCCAGCAGTAACTACCGGGGACTAGATGCCGGGGAGCTGTTTTTT; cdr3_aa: CASSNYRGLDAGELFF
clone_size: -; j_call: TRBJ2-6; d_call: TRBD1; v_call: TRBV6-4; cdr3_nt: TGTGCCAGCAGTGTAGAGGGGGCGCTGGGGGCCAACGTCCTGACTTTC; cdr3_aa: CASSVEGALGANVLTF
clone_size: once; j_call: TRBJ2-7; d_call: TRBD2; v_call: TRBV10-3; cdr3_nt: TGTGCCATCAGAACGACTAGCGGAAGCTCCTACGAGCAGTACTTC; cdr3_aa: CAIRTTSGSSYEQYF
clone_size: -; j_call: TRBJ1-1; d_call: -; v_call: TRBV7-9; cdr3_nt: TGTGCCAGCAGCCTCTCGATGACAGGTCGGACTGAAGCTTTCTTT; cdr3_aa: CASSLSMTGRTEAFF
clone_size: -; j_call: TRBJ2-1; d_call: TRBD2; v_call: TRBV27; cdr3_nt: TGTGCCAGCAGTACCCGACTAGCGGGAGAGTCCTACAATGAGCAGTTCTTC; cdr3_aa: CASSTRLAGESYNEQFF
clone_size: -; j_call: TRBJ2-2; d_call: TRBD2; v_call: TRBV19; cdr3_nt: TGTGCCAGTTCCGGGACTAGTAACACCGGAGAGCTGTTTTTT; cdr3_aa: CASSGTSNTGELFF
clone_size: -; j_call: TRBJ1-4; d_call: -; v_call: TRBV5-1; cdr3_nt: TGCGCCAGCAGCTTCGATAACAATGAAAAACTGTTTTTT; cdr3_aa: CASSFDNNEKLFF